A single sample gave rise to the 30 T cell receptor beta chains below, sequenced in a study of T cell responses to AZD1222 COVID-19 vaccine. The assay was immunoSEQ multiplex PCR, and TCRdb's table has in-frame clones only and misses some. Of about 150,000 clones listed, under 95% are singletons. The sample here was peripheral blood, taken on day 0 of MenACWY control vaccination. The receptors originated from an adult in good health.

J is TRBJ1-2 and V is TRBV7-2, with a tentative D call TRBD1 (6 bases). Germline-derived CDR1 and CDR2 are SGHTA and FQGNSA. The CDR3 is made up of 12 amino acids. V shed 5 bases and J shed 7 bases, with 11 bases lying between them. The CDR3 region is CASSTTRGGYTF. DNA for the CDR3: TGTGCCAGCAGCACCACCAGGGGTGGCTACACCTTC. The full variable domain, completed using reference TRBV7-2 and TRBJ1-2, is GAGVSQSPSNKVTEKGKDVELRCDPISGHTALYWYRQSLGQGLEFLIYFQGNSAPDKSGLPSDRFSAERTGGSVSTLTIQRTQQEDSAVYLCASSTTRGGYTFGSGTRLTVV.

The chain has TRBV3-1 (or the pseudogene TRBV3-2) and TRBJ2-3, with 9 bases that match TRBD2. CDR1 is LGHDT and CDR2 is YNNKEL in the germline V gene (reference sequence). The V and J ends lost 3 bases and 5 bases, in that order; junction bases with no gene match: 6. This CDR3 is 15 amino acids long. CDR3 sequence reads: CASSHGGGAEDTQYF. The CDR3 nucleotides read TGTGCCAGCAGCCACGGCGGGGGGGCCGAAGATACGCAGTATTTT.

The CDR3 loop reads CASSVGPIYGYTF. The CDR3 DNA is TGTGCCAGCAGCGTCGGACCCATCTATGGCTACACCTTC. The V and J genes are TRBV6-5 and TRBJ1-2; D gene unclear. V was pared by 6 bases and J by 4 bases, with 12 bases between. Germline V gene lookup returns CDR1 MNHEY and CDR2 SVGAGI. CDR3 length: 13 amino acids.

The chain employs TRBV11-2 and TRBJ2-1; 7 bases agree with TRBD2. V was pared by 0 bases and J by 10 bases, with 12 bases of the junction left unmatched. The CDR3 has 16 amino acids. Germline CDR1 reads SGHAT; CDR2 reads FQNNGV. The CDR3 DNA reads TGTGCCAGCAGCTTAGAATCTAGCGGCACCTTAAGGGAGCAGTTCTTC. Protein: CASSLESSGTLREQFF.

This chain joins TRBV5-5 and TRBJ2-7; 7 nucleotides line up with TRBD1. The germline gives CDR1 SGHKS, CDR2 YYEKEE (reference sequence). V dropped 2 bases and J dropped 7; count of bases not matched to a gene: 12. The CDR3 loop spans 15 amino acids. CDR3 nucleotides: TGTGCCAGCAGCTTAGGACAGGTCGGAGCTTGGGAGCAGTACTTC. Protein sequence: CASSLGQVGAWEQYF.

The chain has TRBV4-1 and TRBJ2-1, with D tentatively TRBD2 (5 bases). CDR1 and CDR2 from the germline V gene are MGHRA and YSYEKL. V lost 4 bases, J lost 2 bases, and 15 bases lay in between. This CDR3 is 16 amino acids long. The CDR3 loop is CASSPRGGLAYNEQFF. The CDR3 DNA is TGCGCCAGCAGCCCCCGAGGCGGACTCGCCTACAATGAGCAGTTCTTC.

Here the CDR3 DNA reads TGTGCCATCAGTGATCTTTTGGGGGGGCCAGGGGGCTACACCTTC. Amino acid sequence: CAISDLLGGPGGYTF. The chain is built from TRBV10-3 and TRBJ1-2; a weak D match, TRBD1 (6 bases). The CDR3 extends over 15 amino acids. V lost 3 bases to trimming and J lost 8 bases, with 19 bases between them. Germline lookup yields CDR1 ENHRY and CDR2 SYGVKD.

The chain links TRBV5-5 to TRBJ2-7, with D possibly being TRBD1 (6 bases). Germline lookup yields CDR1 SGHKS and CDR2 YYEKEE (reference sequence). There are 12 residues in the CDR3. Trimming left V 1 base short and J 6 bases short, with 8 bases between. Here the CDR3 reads CASSLIGGEQYF. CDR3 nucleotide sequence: TGTGCCAGCAGCTTGATAGGGGGCGAGCAGTACTTC.

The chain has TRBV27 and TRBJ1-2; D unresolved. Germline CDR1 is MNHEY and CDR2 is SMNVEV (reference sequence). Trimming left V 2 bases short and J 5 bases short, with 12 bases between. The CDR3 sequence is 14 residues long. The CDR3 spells CASSLSSSSYGYTF. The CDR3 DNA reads TGTGCCAGCAGTTTAAGCAGCAGTTCTTATGGCTACACCTTC.

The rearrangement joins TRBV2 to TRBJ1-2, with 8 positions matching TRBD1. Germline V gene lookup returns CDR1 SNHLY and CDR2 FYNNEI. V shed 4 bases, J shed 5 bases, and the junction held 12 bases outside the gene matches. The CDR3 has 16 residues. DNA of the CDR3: TGTGCCAGCAGTGGTAATGGCTGGGGGACAGGATATGGCTACACCTTC. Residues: CASSGNGWGTGYGYTF. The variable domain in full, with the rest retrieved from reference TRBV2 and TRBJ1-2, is EPEVTQTPSHQVTQMGQEVILRCVPISNHLYFYWYRQILGQKVEFLVSFYNNEISEKSEIFDDQFSVERPDGSNFTLKIRSTKLEDSAMYFCASSGNGWGTGYGYTFGSGTRLTVV.

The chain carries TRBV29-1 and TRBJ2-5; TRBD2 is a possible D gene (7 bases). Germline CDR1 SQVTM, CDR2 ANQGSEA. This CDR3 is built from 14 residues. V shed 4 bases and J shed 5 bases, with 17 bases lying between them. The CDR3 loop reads CSVGSGGDRETQYF. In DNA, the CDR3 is TGCAGCGTTGGTTCGGGGGGCGATAGGGAGACCCAGTACTTC.

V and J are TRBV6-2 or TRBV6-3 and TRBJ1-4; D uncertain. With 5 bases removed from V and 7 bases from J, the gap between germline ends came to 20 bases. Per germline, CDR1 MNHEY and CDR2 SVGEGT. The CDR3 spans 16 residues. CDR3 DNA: TGTGCCAGCAGTGCTCTGAATTGGCCCATCCCTGAAAAACTGTTTTTT. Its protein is CASSALNWPIPEKLFF.

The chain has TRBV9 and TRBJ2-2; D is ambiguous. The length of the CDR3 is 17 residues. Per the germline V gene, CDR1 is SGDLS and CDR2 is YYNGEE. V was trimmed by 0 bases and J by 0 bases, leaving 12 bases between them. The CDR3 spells CASSVATGYANTGELFF. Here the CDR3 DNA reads TGTGCCAGCAGCGTAGCTACGGGTTACGCGAACACCGGGGAGCTGTTTTTT.

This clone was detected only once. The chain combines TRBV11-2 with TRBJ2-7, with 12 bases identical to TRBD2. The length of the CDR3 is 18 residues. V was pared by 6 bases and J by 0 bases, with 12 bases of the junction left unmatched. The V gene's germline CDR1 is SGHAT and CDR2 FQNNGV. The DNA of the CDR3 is TGTGCCAGCAGGCCCCTGATGCTAGCGGGGGGGAGCTCCTACGAGCAGTACTTC. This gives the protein CASRPLMLAGGSSYEQYF.

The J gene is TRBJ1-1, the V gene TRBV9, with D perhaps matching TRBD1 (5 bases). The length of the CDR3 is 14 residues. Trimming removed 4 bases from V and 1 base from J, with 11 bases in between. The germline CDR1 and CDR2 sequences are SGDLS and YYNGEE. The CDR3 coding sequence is TGTGCCAGCAGCTTGGGACCCAAGAACACTGAAGCTTTCTTT. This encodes CASSLGPKNTEAFF.

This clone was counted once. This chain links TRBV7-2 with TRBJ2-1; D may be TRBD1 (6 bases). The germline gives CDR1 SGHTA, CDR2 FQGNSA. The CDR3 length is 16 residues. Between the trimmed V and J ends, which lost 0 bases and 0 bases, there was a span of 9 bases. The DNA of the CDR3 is TGTGCCAGCAGCTTAGCCCAGGGGAGCTCCTACAATGAGCAGTTCTTC. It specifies CASSLAQGSSYNEQFF.

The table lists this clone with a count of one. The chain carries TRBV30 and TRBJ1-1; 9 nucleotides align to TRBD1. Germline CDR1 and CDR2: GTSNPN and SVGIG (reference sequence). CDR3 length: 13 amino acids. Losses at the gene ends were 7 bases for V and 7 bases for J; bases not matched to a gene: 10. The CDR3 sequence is CALTRTGVGEAFF. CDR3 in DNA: TGTGCCTTGACGCGGACAGGGGTAGGTGAAGCTTTCTTT.

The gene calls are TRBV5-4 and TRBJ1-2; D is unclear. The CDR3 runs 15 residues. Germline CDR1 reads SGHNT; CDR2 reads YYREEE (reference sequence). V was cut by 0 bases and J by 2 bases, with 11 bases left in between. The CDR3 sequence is CASSLERGYNYGYTF. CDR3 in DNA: TGTGCCAGCAGCTTGGAGCGCGGTTACAACTATGGCTACACCTTC.

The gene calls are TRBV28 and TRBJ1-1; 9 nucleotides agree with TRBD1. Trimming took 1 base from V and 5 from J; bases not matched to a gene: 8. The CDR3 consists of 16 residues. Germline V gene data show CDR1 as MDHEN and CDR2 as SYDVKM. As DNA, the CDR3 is TGTGCCAGCAGTTTATTTGGGACAGGGAGGAGGACTGAAGCTTTCTTT. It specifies CASSLFGTGRRTEAFF.

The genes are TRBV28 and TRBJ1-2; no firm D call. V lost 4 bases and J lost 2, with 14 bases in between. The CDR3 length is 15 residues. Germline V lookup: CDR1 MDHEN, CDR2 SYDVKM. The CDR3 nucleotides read TGTGCCAGCAGTTACCGGTGGGGTTCGAACTATGGCTACACCTTC. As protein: CASSYRWGSNYGYTF.

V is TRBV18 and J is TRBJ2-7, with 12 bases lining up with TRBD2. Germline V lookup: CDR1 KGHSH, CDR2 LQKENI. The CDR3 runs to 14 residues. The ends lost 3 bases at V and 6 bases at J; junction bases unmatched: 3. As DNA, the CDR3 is TGTGCCAGCTCACCGACTAGCGGGAGAGTCGAGCAGTACTTC. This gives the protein CASSPTSGRVEQYF. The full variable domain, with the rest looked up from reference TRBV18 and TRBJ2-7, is NAGVMQNPRHLVRRRGQEARLRCSPMKGHSHVYWYRQLPEEGLKFMVYLQKENIIDESGMPKERFSAEFPKEGPSILRIQQVVRGDSAAYFCASSPTSGRVEQYFGPGTRLTVT.

This CDR3 is CASSRWGGSKNIQYF. In nucleotides, the CDR3 is TGTGCCAGCTCCCGGTGGGGCGGGTCCAAAAACATTCAGTACTTC. The chain couples TRBV18 to TRBJ2-4; TRBD1 or TRBD2 may be the D gene (5 bases each). The germline V gene encodes CDR1 KGHSH and CDR2 LQKENI. Trimming took off 6 bases at V and 2 bases at J, with 14 bases between the two ends. The CDR3 consists of 15 residues.

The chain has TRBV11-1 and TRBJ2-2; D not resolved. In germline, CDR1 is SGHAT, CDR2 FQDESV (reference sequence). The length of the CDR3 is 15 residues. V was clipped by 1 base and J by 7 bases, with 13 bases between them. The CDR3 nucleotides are TGTGCCAGCAGCTTAGTTTTTGGGAATGGCGGGGAGCTGTTTTTT. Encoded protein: CASSLVFGNGGELFF.

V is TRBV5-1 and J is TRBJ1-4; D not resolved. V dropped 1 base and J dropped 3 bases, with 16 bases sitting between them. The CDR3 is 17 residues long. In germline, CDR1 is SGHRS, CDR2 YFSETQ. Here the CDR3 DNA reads TGCGCCAGCAGCTTGTCAGCAGACTGGAGGTCTAATGAAAAACTGTTTTTT. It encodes CASSLSADWRSNEKLFF.

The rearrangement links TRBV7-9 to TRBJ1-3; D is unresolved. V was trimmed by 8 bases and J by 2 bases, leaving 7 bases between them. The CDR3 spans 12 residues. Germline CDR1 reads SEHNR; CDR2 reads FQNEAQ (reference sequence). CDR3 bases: TGTGCCAGCCCCAAAACTGGAAACACCATATATTTT. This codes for CASPKTGNTIYF.

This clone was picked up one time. In DNA, the CDR3 is TGTGCCAGCAGCGTAGAAGGGCCACCCCTCCACTTT. It translates to CASSVEGPPLHF. V gene TRBV9 combines with J gene TRBJ1-6; D unresolved. Germline assignment: CDR1 SGDLS and CDR2 YYNGEE. Trimming removed 0 bases from V and 11 bases from J, with 6 bases in between. The length of the CDR3 is 12 residues.

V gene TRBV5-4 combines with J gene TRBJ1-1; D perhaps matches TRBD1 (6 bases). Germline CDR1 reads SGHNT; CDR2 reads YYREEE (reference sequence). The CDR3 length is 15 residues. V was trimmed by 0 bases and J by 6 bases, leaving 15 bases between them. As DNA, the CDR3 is TGTGCCAGCAGCTTGGGGACAGCTGGCGTCGCTGAAGCTTTCTTT. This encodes CASSLGTAGVAEAFF.

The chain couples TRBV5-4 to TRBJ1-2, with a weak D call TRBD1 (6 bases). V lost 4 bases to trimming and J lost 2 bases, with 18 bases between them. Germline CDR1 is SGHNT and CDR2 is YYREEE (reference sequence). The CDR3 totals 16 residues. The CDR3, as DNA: TGTGCCAGCAGCCCTAACATAGGCAGGGGAAACTATGGCTACACCTTC. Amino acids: CASSPNIGRGNYGYTF.

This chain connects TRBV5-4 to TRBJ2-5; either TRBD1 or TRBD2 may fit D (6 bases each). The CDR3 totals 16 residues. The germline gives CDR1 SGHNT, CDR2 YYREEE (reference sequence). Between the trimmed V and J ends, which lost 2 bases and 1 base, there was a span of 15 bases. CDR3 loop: CASSLGGGLSQETQYF. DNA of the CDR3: TGTGCCAGCAGCTTAGGAGGGGGTCTATCCCAAGAGACCCAGTACTTC.

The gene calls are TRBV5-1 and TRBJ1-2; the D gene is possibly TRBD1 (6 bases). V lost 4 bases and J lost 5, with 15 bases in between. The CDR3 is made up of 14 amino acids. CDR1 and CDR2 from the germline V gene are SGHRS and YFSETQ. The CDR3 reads CASSPLGQTYGYTF. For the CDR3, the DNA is TGCGCCAGCAGCCCACTCGGACAGACATATGGCTACACCTTC.